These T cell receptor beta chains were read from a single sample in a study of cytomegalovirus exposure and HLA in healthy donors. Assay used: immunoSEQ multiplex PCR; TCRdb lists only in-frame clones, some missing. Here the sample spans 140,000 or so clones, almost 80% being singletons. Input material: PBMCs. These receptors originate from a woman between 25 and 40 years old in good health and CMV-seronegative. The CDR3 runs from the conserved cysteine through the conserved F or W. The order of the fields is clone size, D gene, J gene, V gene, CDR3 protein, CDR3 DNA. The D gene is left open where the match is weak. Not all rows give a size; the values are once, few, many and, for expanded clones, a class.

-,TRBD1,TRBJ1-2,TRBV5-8,CASSLGQVYGYTF,TGTGCCAGCAGCCTGGGACAGGTCTATGGCTACACCTTC
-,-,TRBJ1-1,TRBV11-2,CASSSFGQFTEAFF,TGTGCCAGCAGCTCCTTTGGACAGTTCACTGAAGCTTTCTTT
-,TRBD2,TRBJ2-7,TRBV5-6,CASSGGVSYSYEQYF,TGTGCCAGCAGCGGGGGGGTATCTTATTCCTACGAGCAGTACTTC
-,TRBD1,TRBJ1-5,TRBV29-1,CSVSGGISNQPQHF,TGCAGCGTTTCAGGGGGGATTAGCAATCAGCCCCAGCATTTT
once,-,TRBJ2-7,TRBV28,CASSFSGYEQYF,TGTGCCAGCAGTTTTTCCGGCTACGAGCAGTACTTC
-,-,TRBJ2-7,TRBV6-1,CASRGLTGSYEQYF,TGTGCCAGCAGGGGTCTGACAGGTTCCTACGAGCAGTACTTC
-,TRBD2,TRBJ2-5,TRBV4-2,CASSQVRGGTQETQYF,TGTGCCAGCAGCCAAGTTCGGGGGGGCACACAAGAGACCCAGTACTTC
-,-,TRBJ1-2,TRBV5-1,CASSSTGGYTF,TGCGCCAGCAGCTCGACGGGGGGCTACACCTTC
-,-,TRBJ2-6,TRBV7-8,CASSHRDTLSGANVLTF,TGTGCCAGCAGCCACCGGGACACCCTCTCTGGGGCCAACGTCCTGACTTTC
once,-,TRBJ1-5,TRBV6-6,CASSPETNSNQPQHF,TGTGCCAGCAGCCCCGAGACAAATAGCAATCAGCCCCAGCATTTT
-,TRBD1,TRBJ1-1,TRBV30,CAFDRGATEAFF,TGTGCCTTCGACAGGGGGGCCACTGAAGCTTTCTTT
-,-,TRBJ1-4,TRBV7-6,CASSPRGAEKLFF,TGTGCCAGCAGCCCACGGGGGGCAGAAAAACTGTTTTTT
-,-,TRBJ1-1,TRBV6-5,CASSYRGGEAFF,TGTGCCAGCAGTTACAGGGGTGGTGAAGCTTTCTTT
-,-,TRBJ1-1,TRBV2,CASRLHEGDTEAFF,TGTGCCAGCAGGCTACATGAGGGGGACACTGAAGCTTTCTTT
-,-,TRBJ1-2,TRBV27,CASRPNRLLLANYGYTF,TGTGCCAGCAGACCTAACCGACTTCTTTTAGCTAACTATGGCTACACCTTC
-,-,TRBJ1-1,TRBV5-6,CASSSLNRVSEAFF,TGTGCCAGCAGCTCACTTAACAGGGTCTCTGAAGCTTTCTTT
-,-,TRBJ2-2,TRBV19,CASSKQLTGELFF,TGTGCCAGTAGTAAACAGCTCACCGGGGAGCTGTTTTTT
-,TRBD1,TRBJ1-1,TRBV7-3,CASSRDRNTEAFF,TGTGCCAGCAGCCGGGACAGGAACACTGAAGCTTTCTTT
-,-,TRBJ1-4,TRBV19,CASSPGVANEKLFF,TGTGCCAGTAGCCCAGGGGTAGCTAATGAAAAACTGTTTTTT
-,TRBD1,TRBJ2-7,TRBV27,CASSLQGQGYEQYF,TGTGCCAGCAGTTTACAGGGACAGGGCTACGAGCAGTACTTC
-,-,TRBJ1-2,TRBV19,CASSMASYGYTF,TGTGCCAGTAGTATGGCAAGCTATGGCTACACCTTC
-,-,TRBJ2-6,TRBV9,CASSVGGSGANVLTF,TGTGCCAGCAGCGTAGGAGGCAGTGGGGCCAACGTCCTGACTTTC
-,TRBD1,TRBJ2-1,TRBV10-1,CASSGQGGYNEQFF,TGCGCCAGCTCGGGACAGGGTGGTTACAATGAGCAGTTCTTC
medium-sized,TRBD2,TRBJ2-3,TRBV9,CASSTRASGGPSDTQYF,TGTGCCAGCAGCACCCGGGCTAGCGGGGGGCCGTCGGATACGCAGTATTTT
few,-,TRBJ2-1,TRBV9,CASSFGPSGNEQFF,TGTGCCAGCAGCTTTGGGCCTTCTGGGAATGAGCAGTTCTTC
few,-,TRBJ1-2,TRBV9,CASSPSRDRLGNYGYTF,TGTGCCAGCAGCCCTTCCCGAGACAGGCTGGGGAACTATGGCTACACCTTC
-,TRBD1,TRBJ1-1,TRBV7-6,CASSQRQGLAFF,TGTGCCAGCAGTCAACGACAGGGGCTAGCTTTCTTT
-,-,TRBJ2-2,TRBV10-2,CASNTRGLNTGELFF,TGCGCCAGCAATACGCGGGGGCTTAACACCGGGGAGCTGTTTTTT
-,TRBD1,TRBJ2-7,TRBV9,CASSAGQVPYEQYF,TGTGCCAGCAGCGCCGGACAGGTTCCCTACGAGCAGTACTTC
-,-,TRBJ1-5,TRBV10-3,CAISEGVGSNQPQHF,TGTGCCATCAGCGAAGGGGTAGGAAGCAATCAGCCCCAGCATTTT
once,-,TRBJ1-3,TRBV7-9,CASSPTGNTIYF,TGTGCCAGCTCGCCTACGGGAAACACCATATATTTT
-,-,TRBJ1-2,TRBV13,CASSLAVNYGYTF,TGTGCCAGCAGCTTAGCGGTTAACTATGGCTACACCTTC
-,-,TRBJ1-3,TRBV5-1,CASSLAIGGSGNTIYF,TGCGCCAGCAGCTTGGCAATCGGGGGCTCTGGAAACACCATATATTTT
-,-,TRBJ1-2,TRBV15,CATSREMSGNYGYTF,TGTGCCACCAGCAGAGAGATGAGCGGCAACTATGGCTACACCTTC
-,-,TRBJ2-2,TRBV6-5,CASSPTGNTGELFF,TGTGCCAGCAGCCCTACAGGGAACACCGGGGAGCTGTTTTTT
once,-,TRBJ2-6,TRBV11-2,CASSRRQVSSGANVLTF,TGTGCCAGCAGCCGACGACAGGTTAGCTCTGGGGCCAACGTCCTGACTTTC
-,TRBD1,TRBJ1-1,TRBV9,CASSTTGGSTEAFF,TGTGCCAGCAGCACCACAGGGGGCAGCACTGAAGCTTTCTTT
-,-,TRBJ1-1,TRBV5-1,CASSLVINTEAFF,TGCGCCAGCAGCTTGGTTATAAACACTGAAGCTTTCTTT
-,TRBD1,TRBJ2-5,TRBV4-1,CASSQVGQGETQYF,TGCGCCAGCAGCCAAGTCGGACAGGGGGAGACCCAGTACTTC
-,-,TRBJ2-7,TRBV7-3,CASSLQRAGPSYEQYF,TGTGCCAGCAGCTTACAAAGGGCGGGGCCCTCCTACGAGCAGTACTTC
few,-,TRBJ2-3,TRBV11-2,CASSLRTALGTDTQYF,TGTGCCAGCAGCTTACGGACAGCTCTTGGCACAGATACGCAGTATTTT
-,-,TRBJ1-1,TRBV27,CASRKKTENTEAFF,TGTGCCAGCAGAAAAAAGACAGAGAACACTGAAGCTTTCTTT
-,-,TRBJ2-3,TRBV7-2,CASSFAGPTDTQYF,TGTGCCAGCAGCTTTGCGGGGCCCACAGATACGCAGTATTTT
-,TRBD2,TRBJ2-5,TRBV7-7,CASSVSGGGETQYF,TGTGCCAGCAGCGTAAGCGGGGGGGGAGAGACCCAGTACTTC
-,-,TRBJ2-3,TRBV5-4,CASSSLSTDTQYF,TGTGCCAGCAGCTCCCTAAGCACAGATACGCAGTATTTT
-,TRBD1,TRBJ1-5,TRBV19,CASSTQGNQPQHF,TGTGCCAGTAGTACACAGGGGAATCAGCCCCAGCATTTT
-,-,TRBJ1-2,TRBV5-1,CASSLEGSLSIGGYGYTF,TGCGCCAGCAGCTTGGAGGGTTCTCTCTCCATAGGGGGCTATGGCTACACCTTC
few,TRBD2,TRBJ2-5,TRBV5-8,CASSFLRGGQETQYF,TGTGCCAGCAGCTTTCTGCGGGGGGGCCAAGAGACCCAGTACTTC
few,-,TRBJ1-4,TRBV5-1,CASTSVGLSNEKLFF,TGCGCCAGCACCTCGGTGGGACTGAGTAATGAAAAACTGTTTTTT
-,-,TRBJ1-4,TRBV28,CASSFGATNEKLFF,TGTGCCAGCAGTTTCGGTGCAACTAATGAAAAACTGTTTTTT
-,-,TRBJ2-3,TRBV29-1,CSVVWAKTGGTDTQYF,TGCAGCGTCGTGTGGGCCAAAACGGGGGGCACAGATACGCAGTATTTT
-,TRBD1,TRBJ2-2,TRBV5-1,CASSTGQGLGTGELFF,TGCGCCAGCAGCACGGGACAGGGGTTAGGCACCGGGGAGCTGTTTTTT
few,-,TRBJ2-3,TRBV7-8,CASSFRQDGTDTQYF,TGTGCCAGCAGCTTCAGACAGGACGGCACAGATACGCAGTATTTT
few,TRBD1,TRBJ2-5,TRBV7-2,CASSKTGGEATQYF,TGTGCCAGCAGCAAAACAGGGGGCGAAGCGACCCAGTACTTC